This entry features one TCR beta chain sequence. The sample holds many counts of this clonotype. The clone's antigen remains unknown. No base-level quality is on record; no much larger clone is a single base apart. From cysteine to phenylalanine, the CDR3 is 14 amino acids long. The retained sequence is limited to the CDR3, 42 bases, with the frame set at the first base. CDR1 and CDR2, looked up from the germline V gene (reference sequence), are LGHDT and YNNKEL. V is shortened by 6 bases, J by 1 base, and the region joining them spans 12 bases. Graves' hyperthyroidism was defined as stable when no progression to ophthalmopathy occurred over 18 months of follow-up. Hyperthyroidism patients were newly diagnosed, with disease duration under 2 months, and aged 18 to 65 years. Any patient with an uncontrolled infection, another autoimmune disease, pregnancy or lactation was excluded. Clinical symptoms, serum thyroxine and TRAb, thyroid ultrasound, and orbital computed tomography formed the basis for the diagnoses. PBMCs were isolated from approximately 10 ml of fresh peripheral blood by Ficoll-Paque density gradient centrifugation. Trizol reagent was used to extract total RNA, and RNA quality was then checked on an Agilent 2100 Bioanalyzer.

This sample is part of a study of T cells in Graves' hyperthyroidism and ophthalmopathy (dated by TCRdb to about 2019). Turning to the overall study: Peripheral blood samples were taken at the time of initial diagnosis, prior to any treatment. TCR V-J signatures able to tell the groups apart were searched for in a discovery cohort of some 97 patients, of whom over 40 had Graves' ophthalmopathy and about 55 had stable Graves' hyperthyroidism. Prospective prediction of ophthalmopathy was tested in an independent validation cohort of 18 to 20 hyperthyroidism patients and 17 patients who later progressed to ophthalmopathy. The 100 discovery patients were randomly divided into training and test sets at a 7:3 ratio. The study also compared thyroid tissue and blood T-cell repertoires from roughly 6 Graves' hyperthyroidism patients. Following sampling, methimazole starting at 30 mg daily was given to hyperthyroidism patients, and high-dose intravenous methylprednisolone was given to ophthalmopathy patients. According to the paper, TCR Vbeta CDR3 sequencing was carried out on about 140 peripheral blood samples, which came from 40 to 45 ophthalmopathy, roughly 75 hyperthyroidism and some 17 progressor patients.

Amplification of TCR beta CDR3 regions was carried out from RNA transcripts. The first round of RT-PCR for the TCR CDR3 was performed with the HTBI primer set and the Qiagen OneStep RT-PCR kit. Libraries were constructed in a second round of multiplex PCR, after which size selection and purification were performed. Libraries were sequenced paired-end with 100 bp reads on an Illumina HiSeq2000. The authors processed their data as follows. Raw data were processed with SOAPnuke, discarding reads with adapters, uncalled bases, mean Phred below 15, or no exact constant-primer or identifier match. COPE v1.2.5 was used to merge high-quality paired reads, and clonotypes were defined as unique nucleotide sequences. MiTCR v1.1 was used to align clonotypes to the IMGT TRBV, TRBD and TRBJ reference segments. Only V-J combinations with frequency above 0.0001, covering 98% to 99.2% of repertoires, were analysed. The TCS score was defined as F50 (clonal expansion) divided by E x V (chaos), with BLOSUM62-based TCRdist calculated between CDR3 peptides within each V-J. Welch's t-statistics and random forest reduced fewer than 600 V-J features to roughly 13, which were used in a naive Bayes classifier (R e1071). TCRdb reran the public reads through fastp at Q25 and MiXCR, keeping productive beta chains. Each entry merges the rows of one CDR3 protein and shows their most common DNA and genes. The V and J calls and clone size come from TCRdb's table, not from the authors' own analysis. For this sample there are roughly 300,000 distinct CDR3 sequences; roughly a fifth appear just once. The top ten constitute under 55% of the sample.

Results the study describes overall, beyond this receptor: In validation, the model predicted progression to ophthalmopathy with just under 71% sensitivity and 72% to 75% specificity, a median of about 6.7 months before onset. No statistical method was used to set the sample size in advance, and investigators knew the group allocation. Blood samples also contained most of the expanded thyroid clonotypes (frequency above 0.001), which suggests that blood repertoires may reflect thyroid immune responses. Ophthalmopathy was separated from stable hyperthyroidism by a 13 V-J signature model, with over 85% sensitivity and about 81% specificity obtained in cross-validation and 80%/75% obtained in testing.

Here the chain combines TRBV3-1 and TRBJ1-1, with TRBD1 as a weak D call on 5 bases. Sequenced sample: blood. The source of this sequence is a woman in her forties or fifties with Graves' hyperthyroidism. The CDR3 region reads CASRMSGGNTEAFF. In nucleotide form, the sequence is TGTGCCAGCAGAATGTCCGGGGGGAACACTGAAGCTTTCTTT.